This T cell receptor beta chain derives from a study of T-cell memory formation after mild COVID-19. Across the study: The two donors had largely donor-specific TCR clusters. General study points: Clones contracting across day 15 to 85 had a balanced CD4/CD8 profile; later expanding clones leaned CD4+.

Note on this clonotype: Its antigen is undetermined.

A 5'RACE reaction primed in the constant segment made cDNA libraries of TCR alpha and TCR beta, and these carried sample barcodes and UMIs. A single record per CDR3 protein comes from TCRdb applying MiXCR to the 5' RACE reads. The profile shows 150,000 to 200,000 distinct CDR3 sequences, roughly 15% of them singletons. The CDR3 is 15 amino acids. Germline CDR1 MNHEY, CDR2 SVGEGT. With V trimmed by 8 bases and J by 0 bases, 9 bases remained unmatched. This TCR derives from an adult woman who had mild COVID-19 (a few samples of this study predate the infection). Cell type and time point are not known. Sequenced input: PBMCs or a T cell subset sorted from them (not recorded which). V and J are TRBV6-2 or TRBV6-3 and TRBJ1-1; 7 bases match TRBD1. In DNA form, the CDR3 reads TGTGCCAGCCTGAGGACAGGAACCATGAACACTGAAGCTTTCTTT. It yields the protein CASLRTGTMNTEAFF.